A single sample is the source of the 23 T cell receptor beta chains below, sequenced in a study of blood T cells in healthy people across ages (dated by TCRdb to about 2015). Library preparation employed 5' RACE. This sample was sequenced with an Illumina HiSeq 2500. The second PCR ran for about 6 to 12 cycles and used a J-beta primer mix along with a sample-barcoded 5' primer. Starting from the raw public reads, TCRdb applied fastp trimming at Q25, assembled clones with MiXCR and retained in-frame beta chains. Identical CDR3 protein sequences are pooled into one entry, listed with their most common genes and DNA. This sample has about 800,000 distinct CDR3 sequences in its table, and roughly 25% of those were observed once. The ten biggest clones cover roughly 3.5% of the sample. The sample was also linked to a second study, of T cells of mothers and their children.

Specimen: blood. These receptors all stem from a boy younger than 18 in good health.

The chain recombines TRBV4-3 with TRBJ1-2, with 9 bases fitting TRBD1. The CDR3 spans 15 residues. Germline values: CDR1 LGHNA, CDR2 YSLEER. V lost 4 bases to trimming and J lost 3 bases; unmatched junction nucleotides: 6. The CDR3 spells CASSPGTGTDYGYTF. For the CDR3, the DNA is TGCGCCAGCAGCCCCGGGACAGGGACGGACTATGGCTACACCTTC.

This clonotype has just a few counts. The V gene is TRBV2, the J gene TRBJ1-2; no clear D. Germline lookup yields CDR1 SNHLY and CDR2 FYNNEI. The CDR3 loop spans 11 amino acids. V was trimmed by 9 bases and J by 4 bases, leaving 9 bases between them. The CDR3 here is CASGTAYGYTF. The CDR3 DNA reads TGTGCCAGTGGAACAGCCTATGGCTACACCTTC.

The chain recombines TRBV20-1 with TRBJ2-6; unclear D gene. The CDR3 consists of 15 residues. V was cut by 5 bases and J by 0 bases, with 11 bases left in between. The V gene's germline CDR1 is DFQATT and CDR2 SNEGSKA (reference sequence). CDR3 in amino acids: CSAVTLGSGANVLTF. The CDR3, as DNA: TGCAGTGCTGTTACCTTGGGCTCTGGGGCCAACGTCCTGACTTTC.

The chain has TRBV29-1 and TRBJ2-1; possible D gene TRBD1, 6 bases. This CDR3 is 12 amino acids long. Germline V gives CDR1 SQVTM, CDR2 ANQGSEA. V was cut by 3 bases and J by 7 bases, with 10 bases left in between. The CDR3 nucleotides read TGCAGCGTTGACCAGGGGTTGAATGAGCAGTTCTTC. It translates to CSVDQGLNEQFF.

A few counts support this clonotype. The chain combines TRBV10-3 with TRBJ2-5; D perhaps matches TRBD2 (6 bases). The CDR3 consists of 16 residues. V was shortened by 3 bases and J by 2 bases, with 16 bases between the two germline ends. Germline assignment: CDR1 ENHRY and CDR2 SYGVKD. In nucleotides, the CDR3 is TGTGCCATCAGTGAATTTCGGCGGGGCGAGCAAGAGACCCAGTACTTC. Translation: CAISEFRRGEQETQYF.

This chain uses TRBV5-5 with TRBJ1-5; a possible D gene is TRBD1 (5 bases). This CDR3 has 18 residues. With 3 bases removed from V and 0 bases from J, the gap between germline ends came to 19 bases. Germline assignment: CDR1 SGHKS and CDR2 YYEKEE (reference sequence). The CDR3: CASSSRGREGDSNQPQHF. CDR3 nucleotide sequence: TGTGCCAGCAGCTCGAGAGGCAGGGAAGGGGATAGCAATCAGCCCCAGCATTTT. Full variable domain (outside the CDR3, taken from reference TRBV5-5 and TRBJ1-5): DAGVTQSPTHLIKTRGQQVTLRCSPISGHKSVSWYQQVLGQGPQFIFQYYEKEERGRGNFPDRFSARQFPNYSSELNVNALLLGDSALYLCASSSRGREGDSNQPQHFGDGTRLSIL.

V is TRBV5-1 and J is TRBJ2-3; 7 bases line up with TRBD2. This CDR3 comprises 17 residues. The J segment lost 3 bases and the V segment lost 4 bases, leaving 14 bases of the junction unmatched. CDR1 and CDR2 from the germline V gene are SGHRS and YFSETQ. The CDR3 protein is CASSPTAGPGGTDTQYF. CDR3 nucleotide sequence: TGCGCCAGCAGCCCCACAGCGGGACCCGGAGGTACAGATACGCAGTATTTT. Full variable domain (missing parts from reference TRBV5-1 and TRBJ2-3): KAGVTQTPRYLIKTRGQQVTLSCSPISGHRSVSWYQQTPGQGLQFLFEYFSETQRNKGNFPGRFSGRQFSNSRSEMNVSTLELGDSALYLCASSPTAGPGGTDTQYFGPGTRLTVL.

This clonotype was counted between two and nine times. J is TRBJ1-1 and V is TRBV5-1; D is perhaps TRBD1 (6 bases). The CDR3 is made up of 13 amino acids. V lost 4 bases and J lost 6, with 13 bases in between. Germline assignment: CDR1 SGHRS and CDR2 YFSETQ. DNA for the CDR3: TGCGCCAGCAGCCCGCCAGGGGCTCCTGAAGCTTTCTTT. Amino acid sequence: CASSPPGAPEAFF.

CDR3: CASSLDAAETLPGYF. CDR3 bases: TGCGCCAGCAGCTTGGATGCGGCCGAAACTCTACCGGGGTACTTC. The rearrangement joins TRBV5-1 to TRBJ2-5; D unclear. CDR1 and CDR2 from the germline V gene are SGHRS and YFSETQ. V dropped 0 bases and J dropped 13 bases, with 22 bases sitting between them. This CDR3 comprises 15 residues. Filled out from reference TRBV5-1 and TRBJ2-5, the complete variable domain reads KAGVTQTPRYLIKTRGQQVTLSCSPISGHRSVSWYQQTPGQGLQFLFEYFSETQRNKGNFPGRFSGRQFSNSRSEMNVSTLELGDSALYLCASSLDAAETLPGYFGPGTRLLVL.

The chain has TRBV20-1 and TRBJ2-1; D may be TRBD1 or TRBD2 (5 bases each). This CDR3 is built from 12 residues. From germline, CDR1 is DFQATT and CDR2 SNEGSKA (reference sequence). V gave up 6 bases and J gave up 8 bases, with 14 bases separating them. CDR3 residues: CSATGPGYEQFF. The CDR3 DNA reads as TGCAGTGCGACGGGACCAGGGTATGAGCAGTTCTTC.

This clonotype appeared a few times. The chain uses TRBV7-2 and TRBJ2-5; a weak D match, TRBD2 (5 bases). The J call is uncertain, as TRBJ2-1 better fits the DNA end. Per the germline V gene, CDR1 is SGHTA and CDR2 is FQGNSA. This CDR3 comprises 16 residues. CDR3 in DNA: TGTGCCAGCAGCGCACTGACTGGACTTGTTCGCAATGAGCAGTTCTTC. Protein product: CASSALTGLVRNEQFF.

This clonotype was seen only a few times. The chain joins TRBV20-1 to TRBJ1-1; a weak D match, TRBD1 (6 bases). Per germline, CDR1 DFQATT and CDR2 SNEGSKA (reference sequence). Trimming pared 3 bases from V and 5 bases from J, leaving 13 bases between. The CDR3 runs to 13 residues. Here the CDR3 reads CSARERGKTEAFF. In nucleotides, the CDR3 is TGCAGTGCTAGGGAAAGGGGGAAGACTGAAGCTTTCTTT.

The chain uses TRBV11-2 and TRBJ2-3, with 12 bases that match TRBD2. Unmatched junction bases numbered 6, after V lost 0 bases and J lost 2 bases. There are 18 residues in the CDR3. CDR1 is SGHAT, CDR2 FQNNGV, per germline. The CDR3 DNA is TGTGCCAGCAGCTTAGAGGGGCTAGCGGGAGGGATCACAGATACGCAGTATTTT. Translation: CASSLEGLAGGITDTQYF.

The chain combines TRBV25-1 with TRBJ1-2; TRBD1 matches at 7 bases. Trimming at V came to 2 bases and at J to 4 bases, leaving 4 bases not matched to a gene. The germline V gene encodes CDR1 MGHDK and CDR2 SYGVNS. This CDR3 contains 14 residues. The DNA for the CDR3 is TGTGCCAGCAGTGAAATGACAGGGAGCTATGGCTACACCTTC. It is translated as CASSEMTGSYGYTF.

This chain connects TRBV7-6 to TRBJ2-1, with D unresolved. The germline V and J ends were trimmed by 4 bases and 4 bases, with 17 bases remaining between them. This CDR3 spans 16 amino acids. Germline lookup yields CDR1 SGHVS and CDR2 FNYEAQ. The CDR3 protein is CASSSFGEPVYNEQFF. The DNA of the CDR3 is TGTGCCAGCAGCTCCTTTGGGGAACCTGTTTACAATGAGCAGTTCTTC.

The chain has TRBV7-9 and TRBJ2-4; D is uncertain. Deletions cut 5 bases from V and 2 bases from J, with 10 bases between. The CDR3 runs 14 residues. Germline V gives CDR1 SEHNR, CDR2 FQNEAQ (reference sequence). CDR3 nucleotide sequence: TGTGCCAGCAGCCCTCAGGCGTCCAAAAACATTCAGTACTTC. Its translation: CASSPQASKNIQYF.

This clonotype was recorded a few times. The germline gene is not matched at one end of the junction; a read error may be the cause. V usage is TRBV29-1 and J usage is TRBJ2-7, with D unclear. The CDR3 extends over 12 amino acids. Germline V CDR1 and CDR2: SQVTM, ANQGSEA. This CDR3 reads CSAEGLDYEQYF. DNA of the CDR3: TGCAGCGCTGAAGGGTTAGACTACGAGCAGTACTTC.

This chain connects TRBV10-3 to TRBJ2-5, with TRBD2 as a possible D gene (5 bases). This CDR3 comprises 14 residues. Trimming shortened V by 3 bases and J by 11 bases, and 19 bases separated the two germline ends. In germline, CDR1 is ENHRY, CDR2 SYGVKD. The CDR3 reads CAISEHESGGEQYF. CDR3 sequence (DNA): TGTGCCATCAGTGAACACGAGTCGGGTGGGGAGCAGTACTTC.

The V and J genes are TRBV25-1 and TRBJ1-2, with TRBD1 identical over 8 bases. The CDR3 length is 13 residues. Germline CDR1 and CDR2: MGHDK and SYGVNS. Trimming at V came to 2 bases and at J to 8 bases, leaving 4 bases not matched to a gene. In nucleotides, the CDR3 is TGTGCCAGCAGTGAAGACAGGGGCTACGGCTACACCTTC. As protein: CASSEDRGYGYTF.

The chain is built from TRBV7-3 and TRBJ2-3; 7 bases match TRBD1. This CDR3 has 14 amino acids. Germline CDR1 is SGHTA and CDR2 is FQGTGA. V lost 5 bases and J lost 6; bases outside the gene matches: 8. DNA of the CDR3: TGTGCCAGCAGCCCGACAGGGTTCCGTGATACGCAGTATTTT. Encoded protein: CASSPTGFRDTQYF.

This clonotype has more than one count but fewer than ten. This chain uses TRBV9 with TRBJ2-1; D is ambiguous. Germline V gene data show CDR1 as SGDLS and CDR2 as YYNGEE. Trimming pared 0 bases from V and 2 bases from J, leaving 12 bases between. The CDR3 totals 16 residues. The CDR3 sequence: CASSVDWAPTYNEQFF. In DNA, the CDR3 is TGTGCCAGCAGCGTAGACTGGGCCCCGACCTACAATGAGCAGTTCTTC.

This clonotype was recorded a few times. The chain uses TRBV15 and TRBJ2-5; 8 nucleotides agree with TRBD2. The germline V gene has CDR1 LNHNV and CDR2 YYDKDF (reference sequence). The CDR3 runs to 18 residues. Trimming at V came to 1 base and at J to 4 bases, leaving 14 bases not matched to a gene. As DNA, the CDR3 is TGTGCCACCAGCAGAGCCGGGACTAGTAGGCCCGAGGGAGAGACCCAGTACTTC. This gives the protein CATSRAGTSRPEGETQYF.

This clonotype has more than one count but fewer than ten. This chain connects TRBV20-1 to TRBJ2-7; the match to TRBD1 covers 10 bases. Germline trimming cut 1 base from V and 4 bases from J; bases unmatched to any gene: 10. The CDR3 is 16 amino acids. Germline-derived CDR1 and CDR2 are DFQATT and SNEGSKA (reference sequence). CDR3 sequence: CSARVWGQGSFYEQYF. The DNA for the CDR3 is TGCAGTGCTAGAGTTTGGGGACAGGGGAGTTTTTACGAGCAGTACTTC.